This T cell receptor (beta chain) was documented in a study of control samples from healthy donors and cancer patients. This CDR3 is 15 amino acids long. Between the trimmed V and J ends, which lost 0 bases and 2 bases, there was a span of 11 bases. In germline, CDR1 is SGDLS, CDR2 YYNGEE. Profiled with immunoSEQ multiplex PCR; TCRdb holds only in-frame clones, not every one. The sample yields 75,000 to 100,000 clones, roughly 92% seen once. The origin of this receptor is a human donor in good health. The donor label of this sample is uncertain. V usage is TRBV9 and J usage is TRBJ1-2; no reliable D call. Sequenced material: blood. Written as DNA, the CDR3 is TGTGCCAGCAGCGTAGAGGCCCGGGGAAACTATGGCTACACCTTC. This encodes CASSVEARGNYGYTF.